The following is a T cell receptor beta chain sequence with its context. This sample includes further DNA sequences coding for the same CDR3. The method was immunoSEQ multiplex PCR; TCRdb's version includes in-frame clones alone and lacks a portion of them. The sample lists 2.5 million or so clones, roughly 92% occurring once. This sample is drawn from a study of shared clonotypes between healthy human individuals. Study-level information: Researchers assigned three CD4 naive, three CD4 memory, two CD8 naive and one CD8 memory plate to each donor.

Sequencing was carried out using naive CD4+ T cells sorted from blood. Subset indicated: CD45RA+ positively selected. The sequence derives from a man aged 18 to 35 in good health.

CDR3 in amino acids: CASSLDRYEQYF. In nucleotides, the CDR3 is TGTGCCAGCAGCTTGGACAGGTACGAGCAGTACTTC. The V and J genes are TRBV5-6 and TRBJ2-5, with D possibly TRBD1 on 5 matching bases. The DNA end is more similar to TRBJ2-7, so the J call may be wrong. The CDR3 is 12 residues long. The germline V gene encodes CDR1 SGHDT and CDR2 YYEEEE.